The rows below give T cell receptor beta chains drawn from one sample of a study of blood T cell repertoires in COVID-19. Assay: immunoSEQ multiplex PCR; the TCRdb copy retains only in-frame clones and omits some. The sample shows about 330,000 clones, 85% of them seen only once. Sample: peripheral blood. These receptors originate from a human donor in a cohort sampled during active COVID-19. Each CDR3 is given with its conserved first and last residue. The order of the fields is V gene, clone size, D gene, J gene, CDR3 DNA, CDR3 protein. A D gene is named only where the DNA matches it firmly. Some rows mark clone size as missing; the rest say once, few, many or name a class of expanded clone.

v_call: TRBV6-5
clone_size: -
d_call: -
j_call: TRBJ1-5
cdr3_nt: TGTGCCAGCAGGGGAGGGTGGAATCAGCCCCAGCATTTT
cdr3_aa: CASRGGWNQPQHF

v_call: TRBV6-5
clone_size: -
d_call: -
j_call: TRBJ1-5
cdr3_nt: TGTGCCAGCAGGACAGGACCGTACAATCAGCCCCAGCATTTT
cdr3_aa: CASRTGPYNQPQHF

v_call: TRBV7-3
clone_size: once
d_call: TRBD1
j_call: TRBJ1-1
cdr3_nt: TGTGCCAGCAGCTCCCGTGGACAGGGGGCGGTAAACACTGAAGCTTTCTTT
cdr3_aa: CASSSRGQGAVNTEAFF

v_call: TRBV4-2
clone_size: once
d_call: -
j_call: TRBJ1-4
cdr3_nt: TGTGCCAGCAGCCTCCAAACACCAACTAATGAAAAACTGTTTTTT
cdr3_aa: CASSLQTPTNEKLFF

v_call: TRBV3-1/TRBV3-2
clone_size: -
d_call: -
j_call: TRBJ2-7
cdr3_nt: TGTGCCAGCAGCCCCCAATGGAGGACAGCGTCTTACGAGCAGTACTTC
cdr3_aa: CASSPQWRTASYEQYF

v_call: TRBV6-5
clone_size: -
d_call: -
j_call: TRBJ1-3
cdr3_nt: TGTGCCAGCAGTTACTCGCAGATTATCTCTGGAAACACCATATATTTT
cdr3_aa: CASSYSQIISGNTIYF

v_call: TRBV7-3
clone_size: -
d_call: TRBD2
j_call: TRBJ2-7
cdr3_nt: TGTGCCAGCAGCTCCCCTCCTAGCGGGGGCCACTACGAGCAGTACTTC
cdr3_aa: CASSSPPSGGHYEQYF

v_call: TRBV19
clone_size: once
d_call: TRBD1
j_call: TRBJ1-1
cdr3_nt: TGTGCCAGTAAAAGGTCGGGACAGATATTCCCCCTTACCTCCCCGGACACTGAAGCTTTCTTT
cdr3_aa: CASKRSGQIFPLTSPDTEAFF

v_call: TRBV10-3
clone_size: few
d_call: -
j_call: TRBJ2-1
cdr3_nt: TGTGCCATCATCAACGGACAGTTAAATAACAATGAGCAGTTCTTC
cdr3_aa: CAIINGQLNNNEQFF

v_call: TRBV5-4
clone_size: few
d_call: TRBD2
j_call: TRBJ2-7
cdr3_nt: TGTGCCAGCAAGGGTAGCGGGACCTACGAGCAGTACTTC
cdr3_aa: CASKGSGTYEQYF

v_call: TRBV18
clone_size: -
d_call: TRBD1
j_call: TRBJ1-3
cdr3_nt: TGTGCCAGCTCACTTTGGGACAGCCCTAGGGGCATATATTTT
cdr3_aa: CASSLWDSPRGIYF

v_call: TRBV9
clone_size: -
d_call: -
j_call: TRBJ1-1
cdr3_nt: TGTGCCAGCAGCGTAGCCTCTACAGTGAACACTGAAGCTTTCTTT
cdr3_aa: CASSVASTVNTEAFF

v_call: TRBV7-9
clone_size: once
d_call: -
j_call: TRBJ1-2
cdr3_nt: TGTGCCAGCAGCCTAAGCAGGTCCGACTATGGCTACACCTTC
cdr3_aa: CASSLSRSDYGYTF

v_call: TRBV27
clone_size: few
d_call: -
j_call: TRBJ2-3
cdr3_nt: TGTGCCAGCAGTTTATGGGGCGGGAACACAGATACGCAGTATTTT
cdr3_aa: CASSLWGGNTDTQYF

v_call: TRBV30
clone_size: -
d_call: TRBD2
j_call: TRBJ2-1
cdr3_nt: TGTGCCTGGAGTTGGTGGGGGGGCAATGAGCAGTTCTTC
cdr3_aa: CAWSWWGGNEQFF

v_call: TRBV5-4
clone_size: -
d_call: TRBD2
j_call: TRBJ2-5
cdr3_nt: TGTGCCAGCAGCCCGGGACTAGGGGAGACCCAGTACTTC
cdr3_aa: CASSPGLGETQYF

v_call: TRBV7-3
clone_size: -
d_call: TRBD1
j_call: TRBJ1-2
cdr3_nt: TGTGCCAGCAGCTTAGGCGCCGGGACAGGGGGAAGGAATGGCTACACCTTC
cdr3_aa: CASSLGAGTGGRNGYTF

v_call: TRBV13
clone_size: -
d_call: -
j_call: TRBJ2-1
cdr3_nt: TGTGCCAGCAGCCCCTCCGTGAGCTCCTACAATGAGCAGTTCTTC
cdr3_aa: CASSPSVSSYNEQFF

v_call: TRBV5-5
clone_size: -
d_call: TRBD1
j_call: TRBJ2-7
cdr3_nt: TGTGCCAGCAGTCTGGTCTATGAACAGGGGAAAAGCGAGCAGTACTTC
cdr3_aa: CASSLVYEQGKSEQYF

v_call: TRBV9
clone_size: -
d_call: -
j_call: TRBJ2-5
cdr3_nt: TGTGCCAGCAGCGTAGTAGGGGAGGTTCGAGAGACCCAGTACTTC
cdr3_aa: CASSVVGEVRETQYF

v_call: TRBV29-1
clone_size: -
d_call: -
j_call: TRBJ2-3
cdr3_nt: TGCAGCTTAAGGGGGGGGGATACGCAGTATTTT
cdr3_aa: CSLRGGDTQYF

v_call: TRBV18
clone_size: -
d_call: -
j_call: TRBJ1-3
cdr3_nt: TGTGCCAGCTCAAGAGCGGGGGCACGAAACTCTGGAAACACCATATATTTT
cdr3_aa: CASSRAGARNSGNTIYF

v_call: TRBV12-3/TRBV12-4
clone_size: -
d_call: -
j_call: TRBJ2-7
cdr3_nt: TGTGCCAGCAGTTTAATCCAGGGCTACGAGCAGTACTTC
cdr3_aa: CASSLIQGYEQYF

v_call: TRBV9
clone_size: -
d_call: -
j_call: TRBJ2-7
cdr3_nt: TGTGCCAGCAGCGCCCGCAGGGGAAGGTACGAGCAGTACTTC
cdr3_aa: CASSARRGRYEQYF

v_call: TRBV24-1
clone_size: -
d_call: TRBD1
j_call: TRBJ1-4
cdr3_nt: TGTGCCACCAGTGATTCTACAGGGGTGGTTGAAAAACTGTTTTTT
cdr3_aa: CATSDSTGVVEKLFF

v_call: TRBV2
clone_size: -
d_call: -
j_call: TRBJ1-6
cdr3_nt: TGTGCCAGGGAAAAGGGCGGGAATTCACCCCTCCACTTT
cdr3_aa: CAREKGGNSPLHF

v_call: TRBV18
clone_size: -
d_call: TRBD2
j_call: TRBJ2-7
cdr3_nt: TGTGCCAGCTCTAAAGACGGGAGGTCCTACGAGCAGTACTTC
cdr3_aa: CASSKDGRSYEQYF

v_call: TRBV28
clone_size: -
d_call: -
j_call: TRBJ2-2
cdr3_nt: TGTGCCAGCAGCTTGAGGGTACCCGGGGAGCTGTTTTTT
cdr3_aa: CASSLRVPGELFF

v_call: TRBV19
clone_size: -
d_call: TRBD1
j_call: TRBJ1-5
cdr3_nt: TGTGCCAGTAAACCGGGGACAGGTCTTCAGCCCCAGCATTTT
cdr3_aa: CASKPGTGLQPQHF

v_call: TRBV7-8
clone_size: -
d_call: TRBD2
j_call: TRBJ2-7
cdr3_nt: TGTGCCAGCAGCCCGACTAGCGGGGCACCCTACGAGCAGTACTTC
cdr3_aa: CASSPTSGAPYEQYF

v_call: TRBV19
clone_size: -
d_call: -
j_call: TRBJ1-4
cdr3_nt: TGTGCCAGTAGTATGGGACAACTTAATGAAAAACTGTTTTTT
cdr3_aa: CASSMGQLNEKLFF

v_call: TRBV30
clone_size: -
d_call: -
j_call: TRBJ1-1
cdr3_nt: TGTGCCTGGACAGGGTTGGACACTGAAGCTTTCTTT
cdr3_aa: CAWTGLDTEAFF

v_call: TRBV30
clone_size: -
d_call: TRBD2
j_call: TRBJ2-1
cdr3_nt: TGTGCCTGGAGATGGGGGGGTTTAAACAATGAGCAGTTCTTC
cdr3_aa: CAWRWGGLNNEQFF

v_call: TRBV6-1
clone_size: once
d_call: TRBD1
j_call: TRBJ2-3
cdr3_nt: TGTGCCAGCAGTAAAGGGACAGGGATCGGCACAGATACGCAGTATTTT
cdr3_aa: CASSKGTGIGTDTQYF

v_call: TRBV27
clone_size: -
d_call: -
j_call: TRBJ2-2
cdr3_nt: TGTGCCAGCAGTTTATTTGGAGCGAACACCGGGGAGCTGTTTTTT
cdr3_aa: CASSLFGANTGELFF

v_call: TRBV18
clone_size: -
d_call: -
j_call: TRBJ1-6
cdr3_nt: TGTGCCAGCTCACCAAGTCAGGAATCACCCCTCCACTTT
cdr3_aa: CASSPSQESPLHF

v_call: TRBV7-8
clone_size: -
d_call: TRBD2
j_call: TRBJ2-1
cdr3_nt: TGTGCCAGCAGCTTAAAAAGAGGTGGGACTATGCAGTTCTTC
cdr3_aa: CASSLKRGGTMQFF

v_call: TRBV20-1
clone_size: -
d_call: -
j_call: TRBJ2-7
cdr3_nt: TGCAGTGCTACCCGGGGCTACGAGCAGTACTTC
cdr3_aa: CSATRGYEQYF

v_call: TRBV5-4
clone_size: once
d_call: TRBD1
j_call: TRBJ2-7
cdr3_nt: TGTGCCAGCAGCTTGGAGGCAGGGGGTGAGCAGTACTTC
cdr3_aa: CASSLEAGGEQYF

v_call: TRBV5-8
clone_size: -
d_call: -
j_call: TRBJ1-1
cdr3_nt: TGTGCCAGCAGCTTGTCTTTGGGGCGGGGTAGTGCGAGGGCTTTCTTT
cdr3_aa: CASSLSLGRGSARAFF

v_call: TRBV6-2/TRBV6-3
clone_size: -
d_call: -
j_call: TRBJ2-7
cdr3_nt: TGTGCCAGCAGTTACTCAGCGAACGTGCAGTACTTC
cdr3_aa: CASSYSANVQYF

v_call: TRBV14
clone_size: -
d_call: -
j_call: TRBJ2-5
cdr3_nt: TGTGCCAGCAGCCAAGAACAGGGGACCCAGTACTTC
cdr3_aa: CASSQEQGTQYF

v_call: TRBV9
clone_size: once
d_call: TRBD1
j_call: TRBJ2-2
cdr3_nt: TGTGCCAGCAGCCTGACCGACAGGGGAACCGGGGAGCTGTTTTTT
cdr3_aa: CASSLTDRGTGELFF

v_call: TRBV6-5
clone_size: -
d_call: -
j_call: TRBJ2-2
cdr3_nt: TGTGCCAGCACTCCGGGAGCTAACACCGGGGAGCTGTTTTTT
cdr3_aa: CASTPGANTGELFF

v_call: TRBV25-1
clone_size: few
d_call: TRBD1
j_call: TRBJ1-1
cdr3_nt: TGTGCCAGCAGTAAACAGGGGCGGAACACTGAAGCTTTCTTT
cdr3_aa: CASSKQGRNTEAFF

v_call: TRBV5-6
clone_size: -
d_call: -
j_call: TRBJ1-5
cdr3_nt: TGTGCCAGCAGCTTACATAGCAATCAGCCCCAGCATTTT
cdr3_aa: CASSLHSNQPQHF

v_call: TRBV9
clone_size: once
d_call: TRBD2
j_call: TRBJ2-3
cdr3_nt: TGTGCCAGCAGCGAGACTAGCGGGGGAAAGTCAGATACGCAGTATTTT
cdr3_aa: CASSETSGGKSDTQYF

v_call: TRBV19
clone_size: -
d_call: TRBD1
j_call: TRBJ2-5
cdr3_nt: TGTGCCAGTAGTACGGGGACAGGCCAAGAGACCCAGTACTTC
cdr3_aa: CASSTGTGQETQYF

v_call: TRBV24-1
clone_size: -
d_call: TRBD1
j_call: TRBJ2-3
cdr3_nt: TGTGCCACCAGTGATTTTGGGACAGGGTCAGATACGCAGTATTTT
cdr3_aa: CATSDFGTGSDTQYF

v_call: TRBV7-2
clone_size: -
d_call: TRBD1
j_call: TRBJ2-2
cdr3_nt: TGTGCCAGCAGCGATATGGCCCTGGGGACAGGGGGAACCGGGGAGCTGTTTTTT
cdr3_aa: CASSDMALGTGGTGELFF

v_call: TRBV13
clone_size: few
d_call: TRBD1
j_call: TRBJ1-1
cdr3_nt: TGTGCCAGCAGCCCGACCGGGACAGGGAACACTGAAGCTTTCTTT
cdr3_aa: CASSPTGTGNTEAFF

v_call: TRBV29-1
clone_size: -
d_call: TRBD1
j_call: TRBJ2-7
cdr3_nt: TGCAGCGTTGAAAAGGGACAGGGACGAGGGCAGTACTTC
cdr3_aa: CSVEKGQGRGQYF

v_call: TRBV4-1
clone_size: -
d_call: -
j_call: TRBJ1-2
cdr3_nt: TGCGCCAGCAGCCAAGATCCGGGTGGGGGGGTGGATTATGGCTACACCTTC
cdr3_aa: CASSQDPGGGVDYGYTF

v_call: TRBV5-4
clone_size: -
d_call: TRBD1
j_call: TRBJ2-2
cdr3_nt: TGTGCCAGCAGCTTTGGGGGGACAGGCGCGAGGACCGGGGAGCTGTTTTTT
cdr3_aa: CASSFGGTGARTGELFF